This is a list of T cell receptor beta chains from one sample in a study of T-cell reconstitution after alpha-beta-depleted transplantation in children. One entry per CDR3 protein results from TCRdb running MiXCR on the PCR reads. The sample lists about 500,000 distinct CDR3 sequences, around 10% occurring once. This sample comprised PBMCs, mostly from graft donor cells, obtained 180 days after TCRalphabeta/CD19-depleted stem cell transplant. The receptor source for this set is a female patient aged 2-9 years who had a stem cell transplant for aplastic anemia, so the T cells may come from the graft donor. The CDR3 runs from the conserved cysteine through the conserved F or W. D genes are given only for firm matches. Clone size, where shown, is once, few, many, or a class for clones that have expanded.

15	few	NA	TRBV18	TRBJ2-5	TGTGCCAGCTCACCACTTCCCGGGACGGAAGAGACCCAGTACTTC	CASSPLPGTEETQYF
17	few	NA	TRBV3-1	TRBJ2-2	TGTGCCAGCAGCCCCTCTCTAGGCAGGGTTACCGCCGGGGAGCTGTTTTTT	CASSPSLGRVTAGELFF
16	NA	NA	TRBV4-3	TRBJ2-2	TGCGCCAGCAGCCGAAGGACCCCTCCAGAGACCGGGGAGCTGTTTTTT	CASSRRTPPETGELFF
16	few	TRBD1	TRBV4-3	TRBJ2-2	TGCGCCAGCAGCCATCTACCCGGGACAGCCACCGGGGAGCTGTTTTTT	CASSHLPGTATGELFF
14	many	TRBD1	TRBV5-1	TRBJ2-3	TGCGCCAGCAGCCCGAGGACAGGGTCAGATACGCAGTATTTT	CASSPRTGSDTQYF
20	many	TRBD2	TRBV15	TRBJ2-7	TGTGCCACCAGCAGAATAAGAGTCAAGGCTAGCGGGTGGGAGCACTACGAGCAGTACTTC	CATSRIRVKASGWEHYEQYF
16	few	NA	TRBV7-2	TRBJ1-1	TGTGCCAGCAGCTTACACCGAGGGGGGCGAACCACTGAAGCTTTCTTT	CASSLHRGGRTTEAFF
15	few	NA	TRBV7-2	TRBJ2-2	TGTGCCAGCAGCTTCTACCTGCCCGACACCGGGGAGCTGTTTTTT	CASSFYLPDTGELFF
15	NA	NA	TRBV7-2	TRBJ2-3	TGTGCCAGCAACGCACGAGGGGTGGCCGCAGATACGCAGTATTTT	CASNARGVAADTQYF
17	NA	TRBD1	TRBV27	TRBJ2-2	TGTGCCAGCAGTTTCGTAGGGGGCCGGGCCGGCACCGGGGAGCTGTTTTTT	CASSFVGGRAGTGELFF
15	NA	TRBD2	TRBV28	TRBJ2-7	TGTGCCAGCCACACCGGGACTAGCGGAACCTACGAGCAGTACTTC	CASHTGTSGTYEQYF
11	many	NA	TRBV18	TRBJ2-5	TGTGCCAGCAGCGCACAAGAGACCCAGTACTTC	CASSAQETQYF
15	NA	NA	TRBV6-5	TRBJ1-2	TGTGCCAGCAGTTACTCGATCGTCCGGCCCTATGGCTACACCTTC	CASSYSIVRPYGYTF
14	NA	TRBD2	TRBV4-2	TRBJ2-3	TGTGCCAGCAGCCAGGGACTACTTCCAGATACGCAGTATTTT	CASSQGLLPDTQYF
14	NA	TRBD1	TRBV28	TRBJ2-3	TGTGCCAGCGCCGGACAGGGAGTTGCAGATACGCAGTATTTT	CASAGQGVADTQYF